Sequencing of this T cell receptor beta chain was carried out in a study of HIV-infected patients and healthy controls. Study observations and caveats: Apparent post-therapy Gini recovery among HIV-infected patients was not reproduced with size-matched repertoires. Healthy control repertoires had roughly threefold more distinct CDR3s than untreated HIV+ repertoires, and higher Shannon diversity. HLA types of the donors remained undetermined.

cDNA was made from approximately 0.55 ug RNA using alpha and beta constant primers. Each of the alpha and beta chains got its own library through chain-specific third strand synthesis with indices. Second strand synthesis was primed from the SP2 site. Each CDR3 protein is one row after TCRdb ran MiXCR on the 5' RACE reads. Seen here are about 15,000 distinct CDR3 sequences, roughly 7.5% observed once, and the top ten hold approximately 8.3%. Whole blood was used without fractionation, so all unsorted peripheral T cells were included. With regard to this clonotype: What it binds is unknown.

This CDR3 region has 13 residues. V was pared by 6 bases and J by 2 bases, with 3 bases of the junction left unmatched. The sample consisted of blood. The TCR comes from an adult in good health. The rearrangement joins TRBV12-3 or TRBV12-4 to TRBJ2-7, with 8 bases that match TRBD1. The CDR3 is CASSGGQAYEQYF. In nucleotides, the CDR3 is TGTGCCAGCAGCGGGGGACAGGCCTACGAGCAGTACTTC.